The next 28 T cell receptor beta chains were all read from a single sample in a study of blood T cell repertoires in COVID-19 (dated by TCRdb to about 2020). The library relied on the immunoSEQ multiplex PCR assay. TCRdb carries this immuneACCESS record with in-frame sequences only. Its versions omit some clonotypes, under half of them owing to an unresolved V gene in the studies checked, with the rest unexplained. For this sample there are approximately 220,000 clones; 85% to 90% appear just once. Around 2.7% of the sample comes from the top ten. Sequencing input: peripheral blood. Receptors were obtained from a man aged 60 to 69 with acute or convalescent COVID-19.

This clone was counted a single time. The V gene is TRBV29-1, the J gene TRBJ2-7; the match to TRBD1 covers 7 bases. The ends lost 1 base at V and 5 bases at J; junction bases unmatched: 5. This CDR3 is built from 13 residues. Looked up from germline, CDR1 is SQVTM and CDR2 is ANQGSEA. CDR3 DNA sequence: TGCAGCGTTGAAGCCGACAGGGACCACGAGCAGTACTTC. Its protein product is CSVEADRDHEQYF.

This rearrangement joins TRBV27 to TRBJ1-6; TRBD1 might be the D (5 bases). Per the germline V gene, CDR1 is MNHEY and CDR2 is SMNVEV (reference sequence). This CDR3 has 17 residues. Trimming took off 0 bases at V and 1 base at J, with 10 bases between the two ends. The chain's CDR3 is CASSLSIRGSYNSPLHF. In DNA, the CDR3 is TGTGCCAGCAGTTTATCGATTAGGGGTTCCTATAATTCACCCCTCCACTTT.

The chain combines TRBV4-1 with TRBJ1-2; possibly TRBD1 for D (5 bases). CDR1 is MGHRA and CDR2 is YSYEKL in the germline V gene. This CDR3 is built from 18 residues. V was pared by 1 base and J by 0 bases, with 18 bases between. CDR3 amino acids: CASSQGGDGSHSNYGYTF. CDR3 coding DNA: TGCGCCAGCAGCCAAGGCGGGGACGGATCCCACTCTAACTATGGCTACACCTTC.

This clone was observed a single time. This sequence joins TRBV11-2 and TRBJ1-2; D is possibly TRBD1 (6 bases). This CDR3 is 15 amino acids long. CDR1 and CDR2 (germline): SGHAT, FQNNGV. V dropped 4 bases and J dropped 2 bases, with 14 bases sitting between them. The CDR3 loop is CASSSNREPNYGYTF. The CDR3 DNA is TGTGCCAGCAGCTCCAACAGGGAACCAAACTATGGCTACACCTTC.

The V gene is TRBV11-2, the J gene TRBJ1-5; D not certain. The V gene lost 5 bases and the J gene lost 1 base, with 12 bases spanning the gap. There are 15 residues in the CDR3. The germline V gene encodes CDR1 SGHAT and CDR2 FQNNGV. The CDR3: CASSLASESNQPQHF. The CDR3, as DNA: TGTGCCAGCAGCCTAGCTAGTGAGAGCAATCAGCCCCAGCATTTT. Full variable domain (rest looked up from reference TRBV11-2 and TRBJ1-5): EAGVAQSPRYKIIEKRQSVAFWCNPISGHATLYWYQQILGQGPKLLIQFQNNGVVDDSQLPKDRFSAERLKGVDSTLKIQPAKLEDSAVYLCASSLASESNQPQHFGDGTRLSIL.

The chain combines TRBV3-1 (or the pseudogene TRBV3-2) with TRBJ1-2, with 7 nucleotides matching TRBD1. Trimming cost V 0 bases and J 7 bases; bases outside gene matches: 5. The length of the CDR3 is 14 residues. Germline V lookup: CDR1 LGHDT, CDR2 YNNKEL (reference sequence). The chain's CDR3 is CASSQDPGTVGYTF. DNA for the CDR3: TGTGCCAGCAGCCAAGACCCCGGGACAGTTGGCTACACCTTC.

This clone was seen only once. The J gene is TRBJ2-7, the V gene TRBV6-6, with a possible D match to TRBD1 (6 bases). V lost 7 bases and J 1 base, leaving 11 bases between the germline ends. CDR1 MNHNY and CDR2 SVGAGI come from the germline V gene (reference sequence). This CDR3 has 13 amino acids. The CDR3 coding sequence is TGTGCCAGCAAACAGGGTCCATCCTACGAGCAGTACTTC. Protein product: CASKQGPSYEQYF.

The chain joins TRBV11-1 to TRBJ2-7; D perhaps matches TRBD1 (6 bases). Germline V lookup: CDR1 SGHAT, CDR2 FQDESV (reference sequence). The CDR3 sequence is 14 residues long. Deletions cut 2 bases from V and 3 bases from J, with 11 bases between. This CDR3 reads CASSLMGASYEQYF. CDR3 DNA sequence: TGTGCCAGCAGCTTAATGGGGGCCAGCTACGAGCAGTACTTC. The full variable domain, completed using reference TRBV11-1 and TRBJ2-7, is EAEVAQSPRYKITEKSQAVAFWCDPISGHATLYWYRQILGQGPELLVQFQDESVVDDSQLPKDRFSAERLKGVDSTLKIQPAELGDSAMYLCASSLMGASYEQYFGPGTRLTVT.

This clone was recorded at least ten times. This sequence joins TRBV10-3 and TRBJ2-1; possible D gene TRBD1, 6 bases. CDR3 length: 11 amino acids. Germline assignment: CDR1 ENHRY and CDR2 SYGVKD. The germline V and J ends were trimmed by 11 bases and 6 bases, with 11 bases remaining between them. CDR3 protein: CAAQGGNEQFF. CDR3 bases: TGTGCCGCACAGGGCGGCAATGAGCAGTTCTTC.

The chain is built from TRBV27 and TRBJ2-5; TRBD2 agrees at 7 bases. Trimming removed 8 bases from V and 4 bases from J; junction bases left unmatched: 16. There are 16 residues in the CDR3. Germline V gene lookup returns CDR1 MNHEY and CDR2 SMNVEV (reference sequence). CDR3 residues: CASRLFAEPSGETQYF. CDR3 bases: TGTGCCAGCCGACTCTTTGCCGAGCCTAGCGGAGAGACCCAGTACTTC.

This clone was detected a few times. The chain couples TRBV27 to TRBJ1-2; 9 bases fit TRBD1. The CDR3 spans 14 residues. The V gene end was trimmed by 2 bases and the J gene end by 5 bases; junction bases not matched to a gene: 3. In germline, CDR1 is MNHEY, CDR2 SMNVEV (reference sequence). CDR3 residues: CASSLTDRGYGYTF. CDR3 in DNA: TGTGCCAGCAGTTTAACGGACAGGGGATATGGCTACACCTTC.

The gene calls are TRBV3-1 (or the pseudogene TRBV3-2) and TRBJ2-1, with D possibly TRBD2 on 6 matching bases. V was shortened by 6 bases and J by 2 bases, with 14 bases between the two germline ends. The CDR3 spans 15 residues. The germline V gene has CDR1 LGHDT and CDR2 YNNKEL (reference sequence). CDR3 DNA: TGTGCCAGCAGACCTACGGGACTGGCCTACAATGAGCAGTTCTTC. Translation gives CASRPTGLAYNEQFF.

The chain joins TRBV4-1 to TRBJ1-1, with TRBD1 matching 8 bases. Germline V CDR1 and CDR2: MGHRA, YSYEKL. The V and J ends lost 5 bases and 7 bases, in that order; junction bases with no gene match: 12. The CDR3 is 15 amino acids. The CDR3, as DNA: TGCGCCAGCAGCTCCGGACCCACAGGGGGTGATGAAGCTTTCTTT. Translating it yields CASSSGPTGGDEAFF.

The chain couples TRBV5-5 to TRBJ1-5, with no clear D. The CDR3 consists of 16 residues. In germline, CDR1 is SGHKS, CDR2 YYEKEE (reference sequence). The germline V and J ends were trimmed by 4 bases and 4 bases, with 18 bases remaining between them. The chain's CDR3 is CASSPYMTGGNQPQHF. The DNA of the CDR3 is TGTGCCAGCAGCCCTTATATGACGGGAGGGAATCAGCCCCAGCATTTT.

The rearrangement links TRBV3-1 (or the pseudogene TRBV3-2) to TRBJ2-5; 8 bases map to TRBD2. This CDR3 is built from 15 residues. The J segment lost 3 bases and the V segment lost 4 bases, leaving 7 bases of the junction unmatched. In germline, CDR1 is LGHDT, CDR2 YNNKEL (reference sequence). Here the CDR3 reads CASSREGRGEETQYF. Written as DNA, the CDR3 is TGTGCCAGCAGCCGGGAAGGGCGGGGGGAAGAGACCCAGTACTTC.

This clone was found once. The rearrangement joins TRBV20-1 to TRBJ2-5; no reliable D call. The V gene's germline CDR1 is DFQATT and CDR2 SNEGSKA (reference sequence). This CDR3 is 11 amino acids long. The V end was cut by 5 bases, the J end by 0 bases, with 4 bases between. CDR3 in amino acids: CSALNQETQYF. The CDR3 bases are TGCAGTGCTCTTAACCAAGAGACCCAGTACTTC.

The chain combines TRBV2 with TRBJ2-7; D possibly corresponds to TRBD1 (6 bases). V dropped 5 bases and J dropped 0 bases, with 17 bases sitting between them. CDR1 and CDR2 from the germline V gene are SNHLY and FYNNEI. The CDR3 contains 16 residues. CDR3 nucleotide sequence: TGTGCCAGCAGTTTCCCATCAACAGGGTTCTCCTACGAGCAGTACTTC. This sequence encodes CASSFPSTGFSYEQYF.

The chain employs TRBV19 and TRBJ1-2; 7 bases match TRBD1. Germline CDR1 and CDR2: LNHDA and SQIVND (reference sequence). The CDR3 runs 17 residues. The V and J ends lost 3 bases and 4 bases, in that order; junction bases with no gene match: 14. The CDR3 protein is CASSIGAGGLSLYGYTF. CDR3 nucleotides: TGTGCCAGTAGTATCGGGGCAGGGGGGCTCTCCCTCTATGGCTACACCTTC.

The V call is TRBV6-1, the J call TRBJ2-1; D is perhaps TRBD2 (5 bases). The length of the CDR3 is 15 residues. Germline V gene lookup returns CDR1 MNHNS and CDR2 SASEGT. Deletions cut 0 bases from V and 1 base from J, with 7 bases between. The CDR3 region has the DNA TGTGCCAGCAGTGAAGCAGGGAGATCCTACAATGAGCAGTTCTTC. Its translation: CASSEAGRSYNEQFF.

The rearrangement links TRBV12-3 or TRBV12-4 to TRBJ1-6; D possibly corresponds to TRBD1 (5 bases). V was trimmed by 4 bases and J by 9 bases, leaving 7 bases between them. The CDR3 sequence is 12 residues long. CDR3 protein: CASSSGGSPLHF. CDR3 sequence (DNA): TGTGCCAGCAGTTCCGGGGGTTCACCCCTCCACTTT.

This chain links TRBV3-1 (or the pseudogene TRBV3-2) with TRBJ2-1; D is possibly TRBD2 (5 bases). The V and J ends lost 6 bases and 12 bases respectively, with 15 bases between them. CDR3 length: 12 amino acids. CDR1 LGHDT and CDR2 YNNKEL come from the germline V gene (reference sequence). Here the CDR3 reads CASRTPPGGQFF. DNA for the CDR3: TGTGCCAGCAGGACCCCCCCTGGAGGGCAGTTCTTC.

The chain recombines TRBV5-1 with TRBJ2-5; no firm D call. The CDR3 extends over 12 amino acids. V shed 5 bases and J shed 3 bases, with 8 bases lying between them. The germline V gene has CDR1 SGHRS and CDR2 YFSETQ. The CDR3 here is CASRLAEETQYF. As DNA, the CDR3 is TGCGCCAGCAGATTAGCTGAAGAGACCCAGTACTTC.

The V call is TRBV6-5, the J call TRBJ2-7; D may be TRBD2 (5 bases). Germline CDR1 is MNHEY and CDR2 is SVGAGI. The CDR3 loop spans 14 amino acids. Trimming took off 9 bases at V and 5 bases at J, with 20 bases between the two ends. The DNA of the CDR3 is TGTGCCAGTAAAAGAGGGCTGGGATTCGACGAGCAGTACTTC. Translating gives CASKRGLGFDEQYF.

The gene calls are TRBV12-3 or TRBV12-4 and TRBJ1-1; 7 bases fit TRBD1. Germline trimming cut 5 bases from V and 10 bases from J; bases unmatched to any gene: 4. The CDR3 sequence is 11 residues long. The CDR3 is CASSPTGPAFF. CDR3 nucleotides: TGTGCCAGCAGTCCGACAGGGCCAGCTTTCTTT.

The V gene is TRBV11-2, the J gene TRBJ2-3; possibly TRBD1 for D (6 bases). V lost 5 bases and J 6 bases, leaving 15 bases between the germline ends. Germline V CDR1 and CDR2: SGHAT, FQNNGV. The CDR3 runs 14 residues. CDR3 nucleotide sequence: TGTGCCAGCAGCCCGGACAGAGCCCTGGATACGCAGTATTTT. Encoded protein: CASSPDRALDTQYF.

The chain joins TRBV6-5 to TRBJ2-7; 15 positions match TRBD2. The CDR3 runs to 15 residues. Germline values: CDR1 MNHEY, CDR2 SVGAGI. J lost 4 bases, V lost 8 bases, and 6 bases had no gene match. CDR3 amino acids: CASWTSGGAGYEQYF. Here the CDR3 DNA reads TGTGCCAGCTGGACTAGCGGGGGGGCTGGGTACGAGCAGTACTTC.

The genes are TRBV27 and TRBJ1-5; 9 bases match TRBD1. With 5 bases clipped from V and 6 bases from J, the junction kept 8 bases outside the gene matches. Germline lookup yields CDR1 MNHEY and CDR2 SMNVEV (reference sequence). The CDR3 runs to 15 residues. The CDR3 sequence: CASSPLQGAGQPQHF. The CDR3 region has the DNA TGTGCCAGCAGTCCTTTACAGGGGGCGGGTCAGCCCCAGCATTTT.

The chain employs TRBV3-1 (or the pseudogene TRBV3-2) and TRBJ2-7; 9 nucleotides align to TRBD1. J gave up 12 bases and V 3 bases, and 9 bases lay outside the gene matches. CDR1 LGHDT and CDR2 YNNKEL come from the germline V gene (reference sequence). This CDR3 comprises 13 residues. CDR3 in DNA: TGTGCCAGCAGCCAGGGACAGGGCCGGCGAGGGTACTTC. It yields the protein CASSQGQGRRGYF.